The rows below give T cell receptor beta chains drawn from one sample of a study of cytomegalovirus exposure and HLA in healthy donors. Libraries were prepared by immunoSEQ multiplex PCR; TCRdb keeps only in-frame clonotypes and omits some of them. The table records 150,000 to 200,000 clones, about four fifths of them present only once. Sequenced: PBMCs. Receptor source: a boy between 2 and 10 years old in good health and CMV-seronegative. The CDR3 runs from the conserved cysteine through the conserved F or W. D genes are given only for firm matches. Part of the rows lack a size; the others show once, few, many or a class for expanded clones.

V	size	J	D	DNA	CDR3
TRBV11-2	-	TRBJ2-1	TRBD2	TGTGCCAGCAGGCCCTTTGAGGGCGGGGGCTACAATGAGCAGTTCTTC	CASRPFEGGGYNEQFF
TRBV6-4	-	TRBJ2-5	TRBD2	TGTGCCAGCAGTGACTCTTTAGGACGGGGGGGCCTCCGAGAGACCCAGTACTTC	CASSDSLGRGGLRETQYF
TRBV5-1	-	TRBJ2-2	TRBD1	TGCGCCAGCAGCTTAAAAGACAGGGATGGCACCGGGGAGCTGTTTTTT	CASSLKDRDGTGELFF
TRBV7-2	-	TRBJ1-5	-	TGTGCCAGCAGCTTAGTCCAGGGGCTTCAGCCCCAGCATTTT	CASSLVQGLQPQHF
TRBV20-1	-	TRBJ2-7	-	TGCAGTGCTAGAGATAACTACGAGCAGTACTTC	CSARDNYEQYF
TRBV12-5	-	TRBJ2-6	TRBD1	TGTGCTAGTGGGGCCCAGGGGGCTGGGGCCAACGTCCTGACTTTC	CASGAQGAGANVLTF
TRBV7-9	-	TRBJ2-1	TRBD1	TGTGCCAGCAGCACACAGGGGGTCGATGAGCAGTTCTTC	CASSTQGVDEQFF
TRBV5-6	-	TRBJ2-3	-	TGTGCCAGCAGCTTACGCGGGGTGGGAGATACGCAGTATTTT	CASSLRGVGDTQYF
TRBV5-1	-	TRBJ2-3	TRBD2	TGCGCCAGCAGCCGAGTTGGCGGGGGGCCAACCGAACAGTATTTT	CASSRVGGGPTEQYF
TRBV5-4	-	TRBJ1-4	-	TGTGCCAGCAGCTTCGGGCAGGGTAATGAAAAACTGTTTTTT	CASSFGQGNEKLFF
TRBV2	-	TRBJ1-1	TRBD1	TGTGCCAGCAGTGACGGGACAGGGGGCAACACTGAAGCTTTCTTT	CASSDGTGGNTEAFF
TRBV7-9	-	TRBJ1-1	-	TGTGCCAGCAGCTCCACATCCCAGGAGAACACTGAAGCTTTCTTT	CASSSTSQENTEAFF
TRBV5-1	once	TRBJ1-6	TRBD1	TGCGCCAGCAGCTTGGGACAGGGGAATTCACCCCTCCACTTT	CASSLGQGNSPLHF
TRBV15	-	TRBJ1-6	-	TGTGCCACCAGCAGAAAGAAACAGGGAGGGAATTCACCCCTCCACTTT	CATSRKKQGGNSPLHF
TRBV2	-	TRBJ1-4	-	TGTGCCAGCAAGGGGGGGACCGCTGAAAAACTGTTTTTT	CASKGGTAEKLFF
TRBV4-2	once	TRBJ2-6	-	TGTGCCAGCAGCCAAGTCGGTGGCTCTGGGGCCAACGTCCTGACTTTC	CASSQVGGSGANVLTF
TRBV4-1	-	TRBJ1-1	-	TGCGCCAGCAGCCAATTGACCAGGGGACGGCACACTGAAGCTTTCTTT	CASSQLTRGRHTEAFF
TRBV4-3	few	TRBJ1-3	TRBD1	TGCGCCAGCAGCCAACGACCCGGGACAGGGGTTCTAGACACCATATATTTT	CASSQRPGTGVLDTIYF
TRBV7-2	-	TRBJ1-2	-	TGTGCCAGCAGCTTAGACAGGAGCTATGGCTACACCTTC	CASSLDRSYGYTF
TRBV20-1	-	TRBJ2-7	-	TGCAGTGCTAGAGATCTGGGGGGGCAGTACTTC	CSARDLGGQYF
TRBV19	-	TRBJ2-2	-	TGTGCCAGTAACAGGGCCATAAGGACCGGGGAGCTGTTTTTT	CASNRAIRTGELFF
TRBV28	-	TRBJ1-3	TRBD1	TGTGCCAGCATAGATGCCGGGACAGATGGAAACACCATATATTTT	CASIDAGTDGNTIYF
TRBV7-2	-	TRBJ2-2	TRBD2	TGTGCCAGCAGCCTAATCGTAGCGGGGGGGCCTGGGGAGCTGTTTTTT	CASSLIVAGGPGELFF